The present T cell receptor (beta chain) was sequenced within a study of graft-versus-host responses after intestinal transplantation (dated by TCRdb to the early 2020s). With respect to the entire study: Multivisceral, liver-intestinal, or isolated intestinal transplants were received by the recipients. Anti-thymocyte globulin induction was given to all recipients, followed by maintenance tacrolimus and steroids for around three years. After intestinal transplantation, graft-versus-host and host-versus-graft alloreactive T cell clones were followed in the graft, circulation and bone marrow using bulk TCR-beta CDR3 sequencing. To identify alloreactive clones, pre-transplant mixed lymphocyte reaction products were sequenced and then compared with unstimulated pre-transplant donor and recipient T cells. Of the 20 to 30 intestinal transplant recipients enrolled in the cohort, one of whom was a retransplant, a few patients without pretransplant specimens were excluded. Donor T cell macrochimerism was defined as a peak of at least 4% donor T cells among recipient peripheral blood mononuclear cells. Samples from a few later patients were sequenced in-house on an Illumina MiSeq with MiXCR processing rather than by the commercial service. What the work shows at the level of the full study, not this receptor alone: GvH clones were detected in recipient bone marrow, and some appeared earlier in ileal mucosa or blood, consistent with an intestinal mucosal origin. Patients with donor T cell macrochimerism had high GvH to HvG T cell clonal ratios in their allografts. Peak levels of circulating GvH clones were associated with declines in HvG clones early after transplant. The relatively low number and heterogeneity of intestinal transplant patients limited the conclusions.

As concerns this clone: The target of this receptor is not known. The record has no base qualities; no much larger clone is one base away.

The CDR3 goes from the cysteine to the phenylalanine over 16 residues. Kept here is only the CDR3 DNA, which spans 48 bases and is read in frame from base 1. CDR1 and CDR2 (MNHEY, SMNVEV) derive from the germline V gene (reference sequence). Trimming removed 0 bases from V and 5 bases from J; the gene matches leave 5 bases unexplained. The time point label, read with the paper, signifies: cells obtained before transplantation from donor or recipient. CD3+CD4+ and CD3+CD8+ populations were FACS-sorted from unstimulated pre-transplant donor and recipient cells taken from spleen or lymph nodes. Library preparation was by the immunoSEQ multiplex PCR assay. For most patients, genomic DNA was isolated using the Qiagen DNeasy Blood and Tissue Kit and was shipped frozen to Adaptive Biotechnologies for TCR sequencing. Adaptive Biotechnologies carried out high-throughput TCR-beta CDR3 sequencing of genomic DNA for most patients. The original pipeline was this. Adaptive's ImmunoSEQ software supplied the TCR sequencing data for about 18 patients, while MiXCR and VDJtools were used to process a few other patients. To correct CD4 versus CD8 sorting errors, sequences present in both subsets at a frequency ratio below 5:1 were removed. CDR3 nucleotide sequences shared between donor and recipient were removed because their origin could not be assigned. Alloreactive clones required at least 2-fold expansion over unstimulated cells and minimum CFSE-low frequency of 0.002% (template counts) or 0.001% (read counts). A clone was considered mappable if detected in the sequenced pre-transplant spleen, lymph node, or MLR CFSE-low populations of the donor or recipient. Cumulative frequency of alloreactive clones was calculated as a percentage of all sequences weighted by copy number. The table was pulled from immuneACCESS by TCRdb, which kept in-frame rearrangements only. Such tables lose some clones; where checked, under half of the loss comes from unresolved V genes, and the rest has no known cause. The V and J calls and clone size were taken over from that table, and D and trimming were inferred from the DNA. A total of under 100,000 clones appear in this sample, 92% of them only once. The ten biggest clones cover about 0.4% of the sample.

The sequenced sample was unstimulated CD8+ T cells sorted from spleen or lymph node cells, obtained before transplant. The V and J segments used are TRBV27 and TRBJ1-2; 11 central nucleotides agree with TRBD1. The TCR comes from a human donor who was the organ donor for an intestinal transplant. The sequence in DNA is TGTGCCAGCAGTTTATCGGGACAGGGGGGAGTTTATGGCTACACCTTC. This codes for CASSLSGQGGVYGYTF.